The sequence of this T cell receptor beta chain was determined in a study of shared clonotypes between healthy human individuals. Broader study findings: Since donors were few, the genetic and exposure-history diversity represented was limited.

Comments on this clone: The antigen is unknown.

The length of the CDR3 is 15 residues. Trimming left V 0 bases short and J 1 base short, with 10 bases between. Germline CDR1 and CDR2: GTSNPN and SVGIG (reference sequence). Selected positively for CCR7 and CD45RO-negative, naive CD8 cells excluded terminally differentiated effector memory CD45RA+ cells. For sorted subsets, approximately 180 ng DNA per replicate equaled 30,000 or so T cell genomes. Profiled with immunoSEQ multiplex PCR; TCRdb holds only in-frame clones, not every one. Found here are some 2.1 million clones, roughly 95% of them singletons; the top ten hold 0.85% to 1.3%. The source is a man aged 18 to 30 in good health. The sequencing sample was made of naive CD8+ T cells sorted from blood. J is TRBJ2-1 and V is TRBV30; the D is unclear. In nucleotides, the CDR3 is TGTGCCTGGAGTGTACCGGACGGATCCTACAATGAGCAGTTCTTC. It encodes CAWSVPDGSYNEQFF.